This T cell receptor (beta chain) was identified in a study of T cell responses to AZD1222 COVID-19 vaccine. V lost 3 bases and J 2 bases, leaving 6 bases between the germline ends. Per the germline V gene, CDR1 is SGHTA and CDR2 is FQGNSA. The CDR3 has 13 amino acids. Using immunoSEQ multiplex PCR, the repertoire was profiled, and TCRdb retains in-frame clones only, with some absent. In the table there are about 140,000 clones, roughly 90% of which are singletons. V and J are TRBV7-2 and TRBJ2-3; D ambiguous. The source of this sequence is an adult in good health. Sequenced here: peripheral blood, sampled on day 0 of AZD1222 vaccination. CDR3 loop: CASSFQFTDTQYF. CDR3 in DNA: TGTGCCAGCAGCTTCCAGTTCACAGATACGCAGTATTTT.